This TCR beta chain appears in the sequencing data of a study of PD-1 blockade in classical Hodgkin lymphoma. Study observations and caveats: Compared with healthy donors, newly diagnosed patients reportedly showed lower baseline TCR diversity. Exclusion applied to patients who initiated nivolumab less than 1 year following ASCT. Unlike CD8+ TCR diversity, which did not rise significantly by C4D1, CD4+ TCR diversity did. Diversity similar to that of newly diagnosed patients was seen at baseline in complete responders.

This CDR3 is 18 amino acids long. This clone has just one count. The antigen remains undetermined. Libraries were prepared by immunoSEQ multiplex PCR; TCRdb keeps only in-frame clonotypes and omits some of them. In the table there are tens of thousands of clones, about nine tenths of which are singletons. Every patient experienced relapse after autologous stem cell transplantation, and brentuximab vedotin exposure varied. V is TRBV21-1 and J is TRBJ1-5; the listed D gene, TRBD1, was not tested against the DNA. TRBV21-1 is reported as a pseudogene. The TCR comes from a human donor with classical Hodgkin lymphoma. Here the sequenced sample was peripheral blood mononuclear cells (PBMCs), taken at baseline. The CDR3 loop is CASSKSGRDFRGNQPQHF. The DNA for the CDR3 is TGTGCCAGCAGCAAGTCGGGCAGGGATTTCCGAGGCAATCAGCCCCAGCATTTT.